The 2 T cell receptor beta chains below were found in one sample sequenced in a study of blood T cell repertoires in COVID-19. TCRdb keeps only in-frame clones here, not all; method: immunoSEQ multiplex PCR. The table includes about 49,000 clones, 80% to 85% detected once. Material: peripheral blood. The receptors come from a man aged 45-65 years with acute or convalescent COVID-19.

The chain employs TRBV5-6 and TRBJ2-3; tentatively, D is TRBD1 (5 bases). The CDR3 length is 12 residues. V was trimmed by 3 bases and J by 11 bases, leaving 13 bases between them. Germline CDR1 SGHDT, CDR2 YYEEEE. CDR3 region: CASSSRQTLQYF. DNA of the CDR3: TGTGCCAGCAGCTCCAGACAGACTCTGCAGTATTTT.

The genes are TRBV4-1 and TRBJ1-1; D is unresolved. V was clipped by 3 bases and J by 5 bases, with 13 bases between them. Germline CDR1 MGHRA, CDR2 YSYEKL. The CDR3 is 14 residues long. The CDR3 sequence is CASSQEALGTEAFF. In DNA, the CDR3 is TGCGCCAGCAGCCAGGAGGCCCTGGGGACTGAAGCTTTCTTT.